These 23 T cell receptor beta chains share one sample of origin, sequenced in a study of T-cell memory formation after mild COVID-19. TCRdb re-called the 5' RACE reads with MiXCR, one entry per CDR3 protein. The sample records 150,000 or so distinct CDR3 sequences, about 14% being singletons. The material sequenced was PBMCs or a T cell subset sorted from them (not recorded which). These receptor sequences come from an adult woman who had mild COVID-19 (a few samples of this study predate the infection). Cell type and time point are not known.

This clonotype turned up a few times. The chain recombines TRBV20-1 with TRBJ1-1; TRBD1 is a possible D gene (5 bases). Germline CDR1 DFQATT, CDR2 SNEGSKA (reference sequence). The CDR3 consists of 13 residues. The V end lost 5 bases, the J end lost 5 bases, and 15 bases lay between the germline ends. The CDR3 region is CSAPDQGRTEAFF. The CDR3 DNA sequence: TGCAGTGCTCCTGATCAGGGCCGGACTGAAGCTTTCTTT.

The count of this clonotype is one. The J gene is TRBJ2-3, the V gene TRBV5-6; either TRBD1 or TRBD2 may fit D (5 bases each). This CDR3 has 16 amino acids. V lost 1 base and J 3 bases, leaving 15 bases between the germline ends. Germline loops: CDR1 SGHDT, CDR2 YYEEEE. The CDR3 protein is CASSLWDRTGTDTQYF. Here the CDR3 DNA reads TGTGCCAGCAGCTTGTGGGACCGGACGGGTACAGATACGCAGTATTTT.

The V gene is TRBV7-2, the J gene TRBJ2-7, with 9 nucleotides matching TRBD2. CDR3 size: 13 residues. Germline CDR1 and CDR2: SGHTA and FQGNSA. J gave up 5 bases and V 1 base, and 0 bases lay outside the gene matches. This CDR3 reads CASSLVAGDEQYF. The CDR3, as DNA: TGTGCCAGCAGCTTAGTAGCGGGAGACGAGCAGTACTTC.

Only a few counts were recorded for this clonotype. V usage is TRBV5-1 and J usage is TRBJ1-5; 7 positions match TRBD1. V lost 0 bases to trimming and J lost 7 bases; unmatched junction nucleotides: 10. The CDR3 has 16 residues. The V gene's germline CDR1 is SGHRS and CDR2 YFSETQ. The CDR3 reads CASSLAEGASSQPQHF. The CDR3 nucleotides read TGCGCCAGCAGCTTGGCCGAGGGGGCGAGCAGCCAGCCCCAGCATTTT.

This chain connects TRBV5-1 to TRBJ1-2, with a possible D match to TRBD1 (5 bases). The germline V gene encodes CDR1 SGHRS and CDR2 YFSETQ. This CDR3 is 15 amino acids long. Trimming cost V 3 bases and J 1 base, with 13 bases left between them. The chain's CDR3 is CASSSQGLDNYGYTF. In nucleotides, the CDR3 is TGCGCCAGCAGCTCCCAGGGCCTAGATAACTATGGCTACACCTTC.

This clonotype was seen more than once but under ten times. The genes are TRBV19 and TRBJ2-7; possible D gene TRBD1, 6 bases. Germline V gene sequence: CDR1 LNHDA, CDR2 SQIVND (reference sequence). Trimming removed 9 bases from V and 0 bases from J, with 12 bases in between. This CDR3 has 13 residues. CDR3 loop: CARMTGGSYEQYF. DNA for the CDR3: TGTGCCAGGATGACAGGTGGCTCCTACGAGCAGTACTTC.

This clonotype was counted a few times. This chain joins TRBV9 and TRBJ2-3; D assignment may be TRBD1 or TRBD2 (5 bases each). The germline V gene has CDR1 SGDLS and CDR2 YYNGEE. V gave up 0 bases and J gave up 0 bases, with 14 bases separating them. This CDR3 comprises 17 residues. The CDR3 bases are TGTGCCAGCAGCGTAGGGGGGAGAACCTTCAGCACAGATACGCAGTATTTT. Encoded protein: CASSVGGRTFSTDTQYF.

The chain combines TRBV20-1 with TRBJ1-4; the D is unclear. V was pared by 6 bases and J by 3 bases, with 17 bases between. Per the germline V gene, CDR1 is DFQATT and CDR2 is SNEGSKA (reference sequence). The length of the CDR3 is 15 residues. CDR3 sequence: CSAEVRGRSNEKLFF. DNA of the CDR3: TGCAGTGCCGAAGTAAGAGGGCGTTCTAATGAAAAACTGTTTTTT.

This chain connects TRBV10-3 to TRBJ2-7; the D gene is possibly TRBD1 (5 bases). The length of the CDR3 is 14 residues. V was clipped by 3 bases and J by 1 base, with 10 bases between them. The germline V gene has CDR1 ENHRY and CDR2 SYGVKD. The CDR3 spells CAISDSRTSYEQYF. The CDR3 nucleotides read TGTGCCATCAGTGATTCGCGGACATCCTACGAGCAGTACTTC.

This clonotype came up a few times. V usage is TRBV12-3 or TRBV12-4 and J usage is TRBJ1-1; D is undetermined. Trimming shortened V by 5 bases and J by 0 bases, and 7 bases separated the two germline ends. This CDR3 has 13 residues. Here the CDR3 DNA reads TGTGCCAGCAGTAGAAACTTGAACACTGAAGCTTTCTTT. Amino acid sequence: CASSRNLNTEAFF.

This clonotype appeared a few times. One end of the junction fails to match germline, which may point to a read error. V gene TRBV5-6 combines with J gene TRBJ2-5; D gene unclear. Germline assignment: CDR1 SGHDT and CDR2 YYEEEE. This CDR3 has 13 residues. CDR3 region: CASSSRRQGTQYF. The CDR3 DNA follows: TGTGCCAGCAGCAGTCGGCGCCAAGGGACCCAGTACTTC.

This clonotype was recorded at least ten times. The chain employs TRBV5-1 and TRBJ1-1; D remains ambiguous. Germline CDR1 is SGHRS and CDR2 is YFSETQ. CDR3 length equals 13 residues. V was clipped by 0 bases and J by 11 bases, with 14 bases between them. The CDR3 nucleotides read TGCGCCAGCAGCTTGGGTGGGGAAAGCCAGGCTTTCTTT. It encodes CASSLGGESQAFF.

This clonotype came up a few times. CDR3 coding DNA: TGCGCCAGCAGCCACCTAATTGAAGCCGAAACCTCTGGGGCCAACGTCCTGACTTTC. Protein product: CASSHLIEAETSGANVLTF. The rearrangement uses TRBV5-1 and TRBJ2-6; no definite D call. CDR3 length equals 19 residues. CDR1 and CDR2 (germline): SGHRS, YFSETQ. V was trimmed by 4 bases and J by 0 bases, leaving 20 bases between them.

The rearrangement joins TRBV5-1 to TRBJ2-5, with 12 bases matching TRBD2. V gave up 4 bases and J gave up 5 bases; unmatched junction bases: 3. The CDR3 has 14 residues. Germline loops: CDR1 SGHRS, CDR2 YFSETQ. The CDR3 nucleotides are TGCGCCAGCAGCCCCGGGACTAGCGGGGAGACCCAGTACTTC. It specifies CASSPGTSGETQYF.

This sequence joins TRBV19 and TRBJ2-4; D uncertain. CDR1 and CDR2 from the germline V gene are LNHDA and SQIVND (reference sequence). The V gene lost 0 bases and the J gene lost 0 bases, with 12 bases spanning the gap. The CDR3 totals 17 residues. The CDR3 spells CASSIDTRILAKNIQYF. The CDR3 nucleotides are TGTGCCAGTAGTATAGACACACGGATACTAGCCAAAAACATTCAGTACTTC.

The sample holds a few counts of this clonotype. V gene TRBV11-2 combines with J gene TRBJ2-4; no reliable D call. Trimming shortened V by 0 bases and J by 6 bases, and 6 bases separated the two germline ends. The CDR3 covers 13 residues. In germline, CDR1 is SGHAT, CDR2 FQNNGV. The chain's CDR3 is CASSLDRTNIQYF. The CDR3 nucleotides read TGTGCCAGCAGCTTAGACAGGACAAACATTCAGTACTTC.

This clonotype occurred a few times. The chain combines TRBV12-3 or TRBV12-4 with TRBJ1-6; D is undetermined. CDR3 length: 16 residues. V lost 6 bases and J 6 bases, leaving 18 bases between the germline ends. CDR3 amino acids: CASSYFRVRGNSPLHF. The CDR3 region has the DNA TGTGCCAGCAGCTACTTTCGGGTTCGGGGTAATTCACCCCTCCACTTT.

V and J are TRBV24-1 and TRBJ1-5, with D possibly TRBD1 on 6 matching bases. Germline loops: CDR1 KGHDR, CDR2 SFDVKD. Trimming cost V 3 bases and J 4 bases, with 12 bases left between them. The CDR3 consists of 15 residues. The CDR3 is CATSDPEQGNQPQHF. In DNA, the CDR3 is TGTGCCACCAGTGATCCGGAACAGGGAAATCAGCCCCAGCATTTT.

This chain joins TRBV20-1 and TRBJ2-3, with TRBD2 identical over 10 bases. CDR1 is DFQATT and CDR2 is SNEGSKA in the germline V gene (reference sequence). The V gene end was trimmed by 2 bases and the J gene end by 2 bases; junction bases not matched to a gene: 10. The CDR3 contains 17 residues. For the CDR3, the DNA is TGCAGTGCTAGAAATTTACTAGCGGGGTTTTCCACAGATACGCAGTATTTT. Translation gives CSARNLLAGFSTDTQYF.

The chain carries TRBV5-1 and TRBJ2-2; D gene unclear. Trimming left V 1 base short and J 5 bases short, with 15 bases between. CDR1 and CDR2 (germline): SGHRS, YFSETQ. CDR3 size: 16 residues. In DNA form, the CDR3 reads TGCGCCAGCAGCTTGTTTTCTGCGGAGAAAACCGGGGAGCTGTTTTTT. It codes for CASSLFSAEKTGELFF.

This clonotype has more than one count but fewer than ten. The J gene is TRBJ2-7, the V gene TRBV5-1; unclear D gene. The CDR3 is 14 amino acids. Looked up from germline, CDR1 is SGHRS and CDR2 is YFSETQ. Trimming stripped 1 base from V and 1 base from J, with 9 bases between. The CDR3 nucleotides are TGCGCCAGCAGCTTGCAAGCAGGTTCCTACGAGCAGTACTTC. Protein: CASSLQAGSYEQYF.

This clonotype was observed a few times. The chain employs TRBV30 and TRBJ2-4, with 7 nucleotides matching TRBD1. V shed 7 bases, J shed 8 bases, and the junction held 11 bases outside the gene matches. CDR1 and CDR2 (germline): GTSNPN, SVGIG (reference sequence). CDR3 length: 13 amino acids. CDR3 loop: CASTGLASDIQYF. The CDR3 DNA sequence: TGTGCCTCGACAGGGTTAGCATCGGACATTCAGTACTTC.

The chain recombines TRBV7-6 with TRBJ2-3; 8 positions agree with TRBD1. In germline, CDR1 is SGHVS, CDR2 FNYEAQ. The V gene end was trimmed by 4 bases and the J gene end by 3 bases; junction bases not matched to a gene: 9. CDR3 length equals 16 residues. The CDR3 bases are TGTGCCAGCAGCTACCCCGGGACAGGCGAGACAGATACGCAGTATTTT. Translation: CASSYPGTGETDTQYF.